This T cell receptor (beta chain) appears in the sequencing data of a study of blood T cells in healthy people across ages. Trimming stripped 1 base from V and 4 bases from J, with 14 bases between. CDR3 length equals 16 residues. Germline V gene sequence: CDR1 SGHTA, CDR2 FQGNSA. A second about 7 to 11 cycle PCR used barcoded and J-beta primers. A single record per CDR3 protein comes from TCRdb applying MiXCR to the 5' RACE reads. The sample carries 780,000 or so distinct CDR3 sequences, 50% to 65% recorded once. The chain employs TRBV7-2 and TRBJ2-1; D might be TRBD2 (5 bases). This TCR was recovered from a man older than 75 in good health. Sequenced: blood. CDR3 in amino acids: CASSLDRLALYNEQFF. In nucleotides, the CDR3 is TGTGCCAGCAGCTTAGATAGGTTAGCGCTGTACAATGAGCAGTTCTTC.